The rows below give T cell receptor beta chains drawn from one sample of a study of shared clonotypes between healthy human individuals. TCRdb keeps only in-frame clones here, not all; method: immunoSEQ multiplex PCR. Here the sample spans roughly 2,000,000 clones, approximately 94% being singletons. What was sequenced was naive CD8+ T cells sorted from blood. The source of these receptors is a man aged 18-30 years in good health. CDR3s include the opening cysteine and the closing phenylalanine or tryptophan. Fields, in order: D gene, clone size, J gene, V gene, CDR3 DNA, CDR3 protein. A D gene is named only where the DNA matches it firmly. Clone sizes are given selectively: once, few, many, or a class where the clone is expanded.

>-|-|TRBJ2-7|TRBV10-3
TGTGCCATCAGTGAGTCGATGGGGATGAGCGAGCAGTACTTC
CAISESMGMSEQYF
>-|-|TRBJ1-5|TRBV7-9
TGTGCCAGCAGCCGACCAGGGAATCAGCCCCAGCATTTT
CASSRPGNQPQHF
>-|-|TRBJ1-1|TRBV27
TGTGCCAGCAGTTTAAATTGGGGGAACACTGAAGCTTTCTTT
CASSLNWGNTEAFF
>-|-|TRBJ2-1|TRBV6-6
TGTGCCAGCAGTCAGGGAAACAATGAGCAGTTCTTC
CASSQGNNEQFF
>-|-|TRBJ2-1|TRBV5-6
TGTGCCAGCAGCCTGGGAATCGGCAATGAGCAGTTCTTC
CASSLGIGNEQFF
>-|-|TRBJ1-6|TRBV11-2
TGTGCCAGCAGCCTTGGGCGGGGGGGGAATTCACCCCTCCACTTT
CASSLGRGGNSPLHF
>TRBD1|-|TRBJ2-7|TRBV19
TGTGCCAGTAGTCCCCGGGACAGGGCCCGATATGACTACGAGCAGTACTTC
CASSPRDRARYDYEQYF
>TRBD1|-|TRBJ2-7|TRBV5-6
TGTGCCAGCAGCTCGGGGACAGTGGGATTCTACGAGCAGTACTTC
CASSSGTVGFYEQYF
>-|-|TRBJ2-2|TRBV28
TGTGCCAGCGAAATCTTTGCGGGTGACGGGGAGCTGTTTTTT
CASEIFAGDGELFF
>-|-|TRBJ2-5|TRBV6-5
TGTGCCAGCAGTTACCTTCGGGGTGGGGAGACCCAGTACTTC
CASSYLRGGETQYF
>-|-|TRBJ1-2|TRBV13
TGTGCCAGCAGGGCGGGGAGACAAAGTGGCTACACCTTC
CASRAGRQSGYTF
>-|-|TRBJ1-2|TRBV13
TGTGCCAGCAGCCGACCCGAAAGCGGGACCGCTAACTATGGCTACACCTTC
CASSRPESGTANYGYTF
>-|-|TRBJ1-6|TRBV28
TGTGCCAGCAGTTTCGGGCTGTATAATTCACCCCTCCACTTT
CASSFGLYNSPLHF
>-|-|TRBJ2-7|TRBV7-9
TGTGCCAGCAGCCCAGGAGCAGGCGAGCAGTACTTC
CASSPGAGEQYF
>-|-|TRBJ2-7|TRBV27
TGTGCCAGCAGTCCATCGTCCGGGGAGAACCCCTACGAGCAGTACTTC
CASSPSSGENPYEQYF
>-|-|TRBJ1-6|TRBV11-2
TGTGCCAGCAGCTTGGAAGGGGGTTATTCACCCCTCCACTTT
CASSLEGGYSPLHF
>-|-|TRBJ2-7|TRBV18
TGTGCCAGCTCACCACTGGCAGGGTTGGCCTACGAGCAGTACTTC
CASSPLAGLAYEQYF
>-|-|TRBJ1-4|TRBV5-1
TGCGCCAGCAGCCCAAAATATACCGCCCAGGATGAAAAACTGTTTTTT
CASSPKYTAQDEKLFF
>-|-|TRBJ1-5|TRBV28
TGTGCCAGCCTTGGGGGGGCCTACAATCAGCCCCAGCATTTT
CASLGGAYNQPQHF
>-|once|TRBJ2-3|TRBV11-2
TGTGCCAGCAGCCGGGACATCACAGATACGCAGTATTTT
CASSRDITDTQYF
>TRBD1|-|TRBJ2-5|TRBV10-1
TGCGCCAGCAGTGAAGGAACAGGGGGAAGAGAGACCCAGTACTTC
CASSEGTGGRETQYF
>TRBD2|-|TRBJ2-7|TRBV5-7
TGTGCCGACCCGAAGGGACTAGCGGACCTCTACGAGCAGTACTTC
CADPKGLADLYEQYF
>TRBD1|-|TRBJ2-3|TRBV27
TGTGCCAGCAGTTTGGGGCCCGGACAGGGTATAAGCACAGATACGCAGTATTTT
CASSLGPGQGISTDTQYF
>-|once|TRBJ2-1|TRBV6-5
TGTGCCAGCAGTTACTCATCAGGGAGGAATGAGCAGTTCTTC
CASSYSSGRNEQFF
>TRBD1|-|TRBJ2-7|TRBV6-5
TGTGCCAGCAGTTACTTTGACAGGGGGCTCGAGCAGTACTTC
CASSYFDRGLEQYF
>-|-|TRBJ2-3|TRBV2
TGTGCCAGCAACCCGTGGAGAGATACGCAGTATTTT
CASNPWRDTQYF
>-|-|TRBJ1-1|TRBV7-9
TGTGCCAGCAGCGAGGGGGGGTACACTGAAGCTTTCTTT
CASSEGGYTEAFF
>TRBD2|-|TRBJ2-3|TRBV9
TGTGCCAGCAGCGGAGGGAGCGGGAGGGCCCCAGATACGCAGTATTTT
CASSGGSGRAPDTQYF
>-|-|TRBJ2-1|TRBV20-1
TGCAGTGGAGACGAGCAGTTCTTC
CSGDEQFF
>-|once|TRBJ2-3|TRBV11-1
TGTGCCAGCAGCTTAGGGGGGGAAGATACGCAGTATTTT
CASSLGGEDTQYF
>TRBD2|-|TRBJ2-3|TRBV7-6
TGTGCCAGCAGCCCCGGACTAGCGGCTAGCACAGATACGCAGTATTTT
CASSPGLAASTDTQYF
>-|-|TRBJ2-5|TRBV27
TGTGCCAGTGGCGGGTGGGAAGAGACCCAGTACTTC
CASGGWEETQYF
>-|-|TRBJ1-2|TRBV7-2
TGTGCCAGCAGCCCCTGGGCCGAGGGGAATAACTATGGCTACACCTTC
CASSPWAEGNNYGYTF
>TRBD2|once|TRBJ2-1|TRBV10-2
TGCGCCAGCAGTGGGTTAGCGGGGTACAATGAGCAGTTCTTC
CASSGLAGYNEQFF
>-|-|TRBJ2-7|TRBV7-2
TGTGCCAGCAGCCCATCTCCCGCGGGGGAGCAGTACTTC
CASSPSPAGEQYF
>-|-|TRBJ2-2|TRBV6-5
TGTGCCAGCAGTTACTCAAGTGGGAACACCGGGGAGCTGTTTTTT
CASSYSSGNTGELFF
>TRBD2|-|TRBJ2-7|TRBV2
TGTGCCACTTTCGGGACTAGCGGGAGGCCGTCCTACGAGCAGTACTTC
CATFGTSGRPSYEQYF
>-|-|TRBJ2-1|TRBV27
TGTGCCAGCAGTTTCGCTGGACTTTACAATGAGCAGTTCTTC
CASSFAGLYNEQFF
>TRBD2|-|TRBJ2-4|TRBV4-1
TGCGCCAGCAGCCAAGATGGTCTAGCGGAAAACATTCAGTACTTC
CASSQDGLAENIQYF
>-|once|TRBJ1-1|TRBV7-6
TGTGCCAGCAGCTTAGCGGGCGGATTTGAGATGAACACTGAAGCTTTCTTT
CASSLAGGFEMNTEAFF
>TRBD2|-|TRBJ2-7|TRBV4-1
TGCGCCAGCAGCCAGGCGGGAGCCTACGAGCAGTACTTC
CASSQAGAYEQYF
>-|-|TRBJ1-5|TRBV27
TGTGCCAGCAGTTTATCATGGGAGGTGGATCAGCCCCAGCATTTT
CASSLSWEVDQPQHF
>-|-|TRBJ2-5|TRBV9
TGTGCCAGCAGCGTAGAAGATTTAGGGCAAGAGACCCAGTACTTC
CASSVEDLGQETQYF
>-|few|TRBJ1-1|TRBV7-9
TGTGCCAGCACCCAGAAGGGCGTGAACACTGAAGCTTTCTTT
CASTQKGVNTEAFF
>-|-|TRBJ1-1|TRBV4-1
TGCGCCAGCAGCCAAGTGCGGCAGGACACTGAAGCTTTCTTT
CASSQVRQDTEAFF
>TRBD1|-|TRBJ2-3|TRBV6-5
TGTGCCAGCAGTTCTCCGGGACAGGGAGGCACAGATACGCAGTATTTT
CASSSPGQGGTDTQYF
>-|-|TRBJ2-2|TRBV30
TGTGCCTGGAGTGCCGACTGGAACACCGGGGAGCTGTTTTTT
CAWSADWNTGELFF
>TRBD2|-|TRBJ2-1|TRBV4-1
TGCGCCAGCAGCCAGGGACTAGGAGATTATGAGCAGTTCTTC
CASSQGLGDYEQFF
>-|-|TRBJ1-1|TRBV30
TGTGCCTGGAGACACATGAACACTGAAGCTTTCTTT
CAWRHMNTEAFF
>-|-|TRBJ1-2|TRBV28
TGTGCCAGCAGTTTCCAGGGAAGGGGCTATGGCTACACCTTC
CASSFQGRGYGYTF
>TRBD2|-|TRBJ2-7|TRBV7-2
TGTGCCAGCAGCTACGGACTAGCGGGAATCCCATACGAGCAGTACTTC
CASSYGLAGIPYEQYF
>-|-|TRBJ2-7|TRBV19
TGTGCCAGTAGTCACGGATCCTACGAGCAGTACTTC
CASSHGSYEQYF